These 20 T cell receptor beta chains originate from one sample sequenced in a study of early stage breast cancer tumors. Some clones are missing from TCRdb's copy, which holds only in-frame ones; the method was immunoSEQ multiplex PCR. In the table there are thousands of clones, roughly three quarters of which are singletons. Specimen: breast tumor tissue. Receptor source: a person aged 55 to 75 with breast cancer.

The J gene is TRBJ2-5, the V gene TRBV5-1; 7 bases match TRBD2. CDR1 SGHRS and CDR2 YFSETQ come from the germline V gene. Trimming removed 1 base from V and 3 bases from J; junction bases left unmatched: 3. CDR3 length: 14 residues. The CDR3 coding sequence is TGCGCCAGCAGCTTGTTGGCGGGGGAAGAGACCCAGTACTTC. It encodes CASSLLAGEETQYF.

The V and J genes are TRBV5-1 and TRBJ1-1, with no clear D. The CDR3 sequence is 13 residues long. Trimming took off 4 bases at V and 2 bases at J, with 9 bases between the two ends. CDR1 is SGHRS, CDR2 YFSETQ, per germline. The CDR3 DNA reads TGCGCCAGCAGCCCGACCTTAAACACTGAAGCTTTCTTT. This gives the protein CASSPTLNTEAFF.

The chain couples TRBV7-9 to TRBJ2-7; possibly TRBD1 for D (6 bases). Per germline, CDR1 SEHNR and CDR2 FQNEAQ (reference sequence). Trimming removed 4 bases from V and 1 base from J, with 11 bases in between. The CDR3 sequence is 14 residues long. The CDR3 DNA is TGTGCCAGCAGCTCGCACCAGGGGTCCTACGAGCAGTACTTC. As protein: CASSSHQGSYEQYF.

This clone ranks as medium-sized. This CDR3 is also generated by other DNA sequences in the sample. The chain recombines TRBV27 with TRBJ2-4; 7 positions agree with TRBD2. Germline V gene sequence: CDR1 MNHEY, CDR2 SMNVEV (reference sequence). The ends lost 3 bases at V and 8 bases at J; junction bases unmatched: 1. The CDR3 is made up of 12 amino acids. CDR3 sequence (DNA): TGTGCCAGCAGTTTTCGGGGGGACATTCAGTACTTC. Encoded protein: CASSFRGDIQYF.

This clone was found a few times. The rearrangement joins TRBV5-1 to TRBJ2-2; D remains unclear. This CDR3 has 15 residues. V lost 2 bases to trimming and J lost 4 bases, with 12 bases between them. CDR1 is SGHRS, CDR2 YFSETQ, per germline. The CDR3 coding sequence is TGCGCCAGCAGCTTTTTTCGCTGGTCCACCGGGGAGCTGTTTTTT. Protein sequence: CASSFFRWSTGELFF.

V is TRBV5-4 and J is TRBJ1-2; D is undetermined. CDR3 size: 13 residues. The germline gives CDR1 SGHNT, CDR2 YYREEE (reference sequence). V was trimmed by 4 bases and J by 2 bases, leaving 9 bases between them. The CDR3 DNA sequence: TGTGCCAGCAGCCTCCAACGGAACTATGGCTACACCTTC. Protein sequence: CASSLQRNYGYTF.

The table lists this clone with a few counts. The chain is built from TRBV6-6 and TRBJ2-3; 10 nucleotides line up with TRBD2. The CDR3 extends over 14 amino acids. The V segment lost 5 bases and the J segment 6 bases; nucleotides outside the gene matches: 5. In germline, CDR1 is MNHNY, CDR2 SVGAGI (reference sequence). CDR3 DNA sequence: TGTGCCAGCAGTCAAGCGGGGGGGCCTGATACGCAGTATTTT. This codes for CASSQAGGPDTQYF.

The V call is TRBV5-1, the J call TRBJ2-2; 8 bases agree with TRBD1. The germline gives CDR1 SGHRS, CDR2 YFSETQ. J lost 2 bases, V lost 4 bases, and 7 bases had no gene match. This CDR3 contains 16 residues. CDR3 residues: CASSKDRVGNTGELFF. DNA of the CDR3: TGCGCCAGCAGCAAGGACAGGGTTGGCAACACCGGGGAGCTGTTTTTT.

This clone came up a few times. The genes are TRBV5-1 and TRBJ1-5; D call uncertain. The V end was cut by 0 bases, the J end by 4 bases, with 11 bases between. The germline CDR1 and CDR2 sequences are SGHRS and YFSETQ. The CDR3 consists of 15 residues. Written as DNA, the CDR3 is TGCGCCAGCAGCTTGGAAGGAGGGTGGAATCAGCCCCAGCATTTT. This encodes CASSLEGGWNQPQHF.

The V gene is TRBV9, the J gene TRBJ2-4; D might be TRBD2 (5 bases). CDR1 SGDLS and CDR2 YYNGEE come from the germline V gene. Trimming stripped 3 bases from V and 6 bases from J, with 7 bases between. This CDR3 region has 12 residues. The CDR3 protein is CASSDRGNIQYF. For the CDR3, the DNA is TGTGCCAGCAGCGATCGGGGAAACATTCAGTACTTC.

The chain couples TRBV7-9 to TRBJ1-1; the match to TRBD1 covers 7 bases. The V gene end was trimmed by 5 bases and the J gene end by 2 bases; junction bases not matched to a gene: 5. The germline CDR1 and CDR2 sequences are SEHNR and FQNEAQ (reference sequence). This CDR3 region has 14 residues. In nucleotides, the CDR3 is TGTGCCAGCAGCCAGGGACAGATAAACACTGAAGCTTTCTTT. This gives the protein CASSQGQINTEAFF.

V gene TRBV7-9 combines with J gene TRBJ2-3, with 7 bases fitting TRBD1. The germline V gene encodes CDR1 SEHNR and CDR2 FQNEAQ (reference sequence). The trim removed 1 base at V and 0 bases at J, leaving 7 bases unmatched. The CDR3 is made up of 17 amino acids. DNA of the CDR3: TGTGCCAGCAGCTTAGGAGGTCTGGACAGGAGCACAGATACGCAGTATTTT. Translated: CASSLGGLDRSTDTQYF.

The chain joins TRBV6-1 to TRBJ2-3, with D unresolved. Germline V gives CDR1 MNHNS, CDR2 SASEGT. Trimming removed 7 bases at V and 5 bases at J, with 7 bases between. The CDR3 loop spans 11 amino acids. CDR3 coding DNA: TGTGCCAGCAAAACGGGAGATACGCAGTATTTT. Translating gives CASKTGDTQYF.

A few counts support this clone. The CDR3 coding sequence is TGTGCCAGCAGCCGGACTAGCGGGAGTTCCTACGAGCAGTACTTC. Translating it yields CASSRTSGSSYEQYF. V gene TRBV7-9 combines with J gene TRBJ2-7; 13 bases align to TRBD2. Per germline, CDR1 SEHNR and CDR2 FQNEAQ (reference sequence). V was clipped by 5 bases and J by 1 base; unmatched bases: 2. The CDR3 extends over 15 amino acids.

The V call is TRBV4-1, the J call TRBJ2-1; a possible D gene is TRBD2 (6 bases). The CDR3 length is 17 residues. The germline CDR1 and CDR2 sequences are MGHRA and YSYEKL. Trimming removed 0 bases from V and 0 bases from J, with 12 bases in between. The CDR3 bases are TGCGCCAGCAGCCAAGACCCGCTGGGGGGCTCCTACAATGAGCAGTTCTTC. Protein product: CASSQDPLGGSYNEQFF.

This chain's CDR3 is CASSPEGWPDTQYF. CDR3 in DNA: TGTGCCAGCAGCCCTGAAGGGTGGCCAGATACGCAGTATTTT. The genes are TRBV5-4 and TRBJ2-3; D call uncertain. Germline V lookup: CDR1 SGHNT, CDR2 YYREEE (reference sequence). V lost 4 bases, J lost 4 bases, and 13 bases lay in between. This CDR3 comprises 14 residues.

The CDR3 DNA reads as TGTGCCAGCAGACCGGCAGGAGAACAAGAGACCCAGTACTTC. It translates to CASRPAGEQETQYF. The chain combines TRBV5-4 with TRBJ2-5; no definite D call. Trimming cost V 5 bases and J 2 bases, with 13 bases left between them. The germline V gene has CDR1 SGHNT and CDR2 YYREEE (reference sequence). The CDR3 consists of 14 residues.

This clone was detected a few times. The chain recombines TRBV29-1 with TRBJ1-1; D unresolved. Germline V CDR1 and CDR2: SQVTM, ANQGSEA. The CDR3 contains 13 residues. V gave up 5 bases and J gave up 1 base, with 11 bases separating them. The CDR3 loop reads CSVHTHPNTEAFF. CDR3 coding DNA: TGCAGCGTTCACACCCACCCGAACACTGAAGCTTTCTTT. The full variable domain, with the rest looked up from reference TRBV29-1 and TRBJ1-1, is SAVISQKPSRDICQRGTSLTIQCQVDSQVTMMFWYRQQPGQSLTLIATANQGSEATYESGFVIDKFPISRPNLTFSTLTVSNMSPEDSSIYLCSVHTHPNTEAFFGQGTRLTVV.

This chain connects TRBV27 to TRBJ2-7, with 10 bases lining up with TRBD2. The CDR3 has 16 residues. J gave up 3 bases and V 1 base, and 6 bases lay outside the gene matches. Germline V gene data show CDR1 as MNHEY and CDR2 as SMNVEV (reference sequence). The CDR3 reads CASSLWASGGFYEQYF. In DNA form, the CDR3 reads TGTGCCAGCAGTTTATGGGCTAGCGGGGGATTCTACGAGCAGTACTTC.

This clone was counted once. The chain has TRBV6-4 and TRBJ2-1; TRBD2 matches 13 bases. Trimming at V came to 6 bases and at J to 6 bases, leaving 5 bases not matched to a gene. Germline CDR1 is MRHNA and CDR2 is SNTAGT. This CDR3 region has 15 residues. CDR3 region: CASSATSGGANEQFF. In DNA, the CDR3 is TGTGCCAGCAGCGCCACTAGCGGGGGGGCCAATGAGCAGTTCTTC.